This T cell receptor beta chain was sequenced in a study of T-cell reconstitution after alpha-beta-depleted transplantation in children. This CDR3 is 14 amino acids long. V was clipped by 1 base and J by 6 bases; unmatched bases: 2. Germline V CDR1 and CDR2: LGHNA, YNFKEQ. The table lists this clonotype with many counts. Preparation of the TCRbeta library used unique molecular identifiers. TCRdb re-called the PCR reads with MiXCR, one entry per CDR3 protein. The sample has approximately 400,000 distinct CDR3 sequences, about a tenth seen once. Source: PBMCs from the stem cell graft donor, taken from the stem cell graft. This chain connects TRBV4-2 to TRBJ2-1, with 8 bases identical to TRBD2. This sequence originates from a human donor who donated a stem cell graft to a child with acute myeloid leukemia. CDR3 loop: CASSQVAGGNEQFF. The CDR3 nucleotides are TGTGCCAGCAGCCAAGTGGCGGGGGGCAATGAGCAGTTCTTC.